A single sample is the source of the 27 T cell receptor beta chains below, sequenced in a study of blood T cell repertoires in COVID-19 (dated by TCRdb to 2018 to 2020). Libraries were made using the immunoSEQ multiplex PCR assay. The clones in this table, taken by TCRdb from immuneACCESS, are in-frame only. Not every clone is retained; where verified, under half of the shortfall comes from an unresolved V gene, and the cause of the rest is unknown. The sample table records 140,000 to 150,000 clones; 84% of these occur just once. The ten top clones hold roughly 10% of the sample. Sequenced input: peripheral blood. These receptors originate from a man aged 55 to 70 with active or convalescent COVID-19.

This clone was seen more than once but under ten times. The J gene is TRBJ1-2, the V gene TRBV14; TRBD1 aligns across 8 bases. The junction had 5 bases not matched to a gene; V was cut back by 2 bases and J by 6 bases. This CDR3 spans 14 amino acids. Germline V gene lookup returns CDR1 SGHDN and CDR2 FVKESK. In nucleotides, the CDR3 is TGTGCCAGCAGCCAACGCCAGGGGGCTCATGGCTACACCTTC. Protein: CASSQRQGAHGYTF.

In DNA form, the CDR3 reads TGTGCCTGGAGTGTAGGGACTATCAATCAGCCCCAGCATTTT. Its translation is CAWSVGTINQPQHF. The chain carries TRBV30 and TRBJ1-5; the D gene is possibly TRBD1 (5 bases). V lost 0 bases and J lost 3, with 9 bases in between. CDR3 size: 14 residues. CDR1 GTSNPN and CDR2 SVGIG come from the germline V gene (reference sequence).

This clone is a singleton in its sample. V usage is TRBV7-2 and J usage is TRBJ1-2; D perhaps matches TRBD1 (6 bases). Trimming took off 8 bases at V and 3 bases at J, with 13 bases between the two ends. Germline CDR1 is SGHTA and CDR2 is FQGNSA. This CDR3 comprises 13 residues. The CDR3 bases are TGTGCCAGCTCCCGGACAGAATACTATGGCTACACCTTC. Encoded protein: CASSRTEYYGYTF. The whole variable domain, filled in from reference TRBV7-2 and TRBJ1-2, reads GAGVSQSPSNKVTEKGKDVELRCDPISGHTALYWYRQSLGQGLEFLIYFQGNSAPDKSGLPSDRFSAERTGGSVSTLTIQRTQQEDSAVYLCASSRTEYYGYTFGSGTRLTVV.

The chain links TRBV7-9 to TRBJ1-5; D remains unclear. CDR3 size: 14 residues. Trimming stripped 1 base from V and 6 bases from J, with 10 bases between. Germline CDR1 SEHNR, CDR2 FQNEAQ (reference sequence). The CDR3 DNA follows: TGTGCCAGCAGCTTAGGCGGACTCGGTCAGCCCCAGCATTTT. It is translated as CASSLGGLGQPQHF.

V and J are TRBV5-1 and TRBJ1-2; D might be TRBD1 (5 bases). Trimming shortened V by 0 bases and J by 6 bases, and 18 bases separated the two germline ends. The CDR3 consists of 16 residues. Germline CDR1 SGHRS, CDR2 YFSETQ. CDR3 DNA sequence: TGCGCCAGCAGCTTGGGGCAGGGTCTTCGATCTCATGGCTACACCTTC. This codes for CASSLGQGLRSHGYTF.

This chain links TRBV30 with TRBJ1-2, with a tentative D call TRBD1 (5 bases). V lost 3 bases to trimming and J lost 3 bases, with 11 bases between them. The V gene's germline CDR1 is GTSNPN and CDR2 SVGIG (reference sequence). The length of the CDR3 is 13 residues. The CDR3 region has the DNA TGTGCCTGGAGAAAGGGGTGGGACTATGGCTACACCTTC. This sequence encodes CAWRKGWDYGYTF.

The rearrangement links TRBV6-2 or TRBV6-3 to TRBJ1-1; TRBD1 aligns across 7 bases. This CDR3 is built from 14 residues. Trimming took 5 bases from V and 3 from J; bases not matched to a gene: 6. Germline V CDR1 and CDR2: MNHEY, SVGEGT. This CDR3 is CASSRGQRHTEAFF. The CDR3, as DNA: TGTGCCAGCAGTCGGGGACAGCGGCACACTGAAGCTTTCTTT.

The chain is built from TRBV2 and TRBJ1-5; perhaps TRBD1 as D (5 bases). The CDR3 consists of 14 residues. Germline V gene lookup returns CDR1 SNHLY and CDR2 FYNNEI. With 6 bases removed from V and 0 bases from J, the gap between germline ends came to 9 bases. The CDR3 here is CASRGGTSNQPQHF. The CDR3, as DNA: TGTGCCAGCAGAGGAGGGACTAGCAATCAGCCCCAGCATTTT. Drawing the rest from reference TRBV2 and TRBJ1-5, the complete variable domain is EPEVTQTPSHQVTQMGQEVILRCVPISNHLYFYWYRQILGQKVEFLVSFYNNEISEKSEIFDDQFSVERPDGSNFTLKIRSTKLEDSAMYFCASRGGTSNQPQHFGDGTRLSIL.

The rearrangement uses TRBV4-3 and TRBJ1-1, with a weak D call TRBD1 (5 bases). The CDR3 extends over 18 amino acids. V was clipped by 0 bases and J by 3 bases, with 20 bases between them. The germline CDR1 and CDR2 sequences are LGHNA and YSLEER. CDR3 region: CASSQDFLIRGAHTEAFF. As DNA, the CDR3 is TGCGCCAGCAGCCAAGATTTCCTTATTCGCGGGGCTCACACTGAAGCTTTCTTT.

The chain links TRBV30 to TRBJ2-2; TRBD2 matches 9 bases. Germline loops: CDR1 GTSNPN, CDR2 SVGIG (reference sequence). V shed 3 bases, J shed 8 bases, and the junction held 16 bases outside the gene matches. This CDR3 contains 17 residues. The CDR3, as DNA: TGTGCCTGGAGGGGGGTAGCGGGAGAAAGGAAAACAGGGGAGCTGTTTTTT. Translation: CAWRGVAGERKTGELFF.

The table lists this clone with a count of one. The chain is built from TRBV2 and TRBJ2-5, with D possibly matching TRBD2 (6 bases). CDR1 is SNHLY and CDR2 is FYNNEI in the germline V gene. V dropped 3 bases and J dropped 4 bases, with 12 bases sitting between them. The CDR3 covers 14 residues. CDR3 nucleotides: TGTGCCAGCAGTGATCTTCGGGGGACAGAGACCCAGTACTTC. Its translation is CASSDLRGTETQYF.

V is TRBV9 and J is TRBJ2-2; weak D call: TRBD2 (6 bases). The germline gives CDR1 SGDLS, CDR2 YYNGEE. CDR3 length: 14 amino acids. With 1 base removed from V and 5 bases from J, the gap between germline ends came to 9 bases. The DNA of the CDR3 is TGTGCCAGCAGCGTAATGGGGGGTACCGGGGAGCTGTTTTTT. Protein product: CASSVMGGTGELFF.

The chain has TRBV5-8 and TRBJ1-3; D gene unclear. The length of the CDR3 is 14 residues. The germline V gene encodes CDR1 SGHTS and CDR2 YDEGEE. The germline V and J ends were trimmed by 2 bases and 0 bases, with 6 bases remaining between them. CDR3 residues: CASSLLNSGNTIYF. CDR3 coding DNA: TGTGCCAGCAGCTTACTAAACTCTGGAAACACCATATATTTT.

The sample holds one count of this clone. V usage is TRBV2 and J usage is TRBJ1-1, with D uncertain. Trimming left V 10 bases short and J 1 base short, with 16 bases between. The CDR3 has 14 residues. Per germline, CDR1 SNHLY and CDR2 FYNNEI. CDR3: CATIRRQENTEAFF. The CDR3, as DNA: TGTGCCACTATTCGAAGGCAGGAGAACACTGAAGCTTTCTTT.

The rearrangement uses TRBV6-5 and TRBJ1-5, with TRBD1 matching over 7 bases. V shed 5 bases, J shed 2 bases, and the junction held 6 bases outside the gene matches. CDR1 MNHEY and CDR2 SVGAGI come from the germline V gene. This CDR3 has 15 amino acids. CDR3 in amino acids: CASSNGQAGNQPQHF. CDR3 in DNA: TGTGCCAGCAGTAACGGACAGGCCGGCAATCAGCCCCAGCATTTT.

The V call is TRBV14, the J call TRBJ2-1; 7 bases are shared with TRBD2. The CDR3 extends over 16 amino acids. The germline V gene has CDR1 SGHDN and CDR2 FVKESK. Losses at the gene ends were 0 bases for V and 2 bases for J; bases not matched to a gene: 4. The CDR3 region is CASSQEWLAAYNEQFF. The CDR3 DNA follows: TGTGCCAGCAGCCAAGAATGGCTAGCGGCCTACAATGAGCAGTTCTTC. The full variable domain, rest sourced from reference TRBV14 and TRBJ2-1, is EAGVTQFPSHSVIEKGQTVTLRCDPISGHDNLYWYRRVMGKEIKFLLHFVKESKQDESGMPNNRFLAERTGGTYSTLKVQPAELEDSGVYFCASSQEWLAAYNEQFFGPGTRLTVL.

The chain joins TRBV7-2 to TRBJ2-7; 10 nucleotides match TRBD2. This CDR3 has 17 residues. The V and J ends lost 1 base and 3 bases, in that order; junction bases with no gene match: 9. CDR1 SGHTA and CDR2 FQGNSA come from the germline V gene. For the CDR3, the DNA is TGTGCCAGCAGCTTAGTGGTAGCGGGGGGTCCATTCTACGAGCAGTACTTC. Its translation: CASSLVVAGGPFYEQYF.

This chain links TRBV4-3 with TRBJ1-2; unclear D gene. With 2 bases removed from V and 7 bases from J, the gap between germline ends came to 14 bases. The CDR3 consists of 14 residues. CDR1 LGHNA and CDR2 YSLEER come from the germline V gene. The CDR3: CASSQSDGMGGYTF. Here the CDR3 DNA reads TGCGCCAGCAGCCAATCCGACGGGATGGGTGGCTACACCTTC.

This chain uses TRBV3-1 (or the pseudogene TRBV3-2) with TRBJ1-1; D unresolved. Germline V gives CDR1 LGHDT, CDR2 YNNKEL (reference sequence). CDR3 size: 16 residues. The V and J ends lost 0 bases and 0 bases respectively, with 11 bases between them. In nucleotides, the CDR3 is TGTGCCAGCAGCCAAGAGGTCAGGCAAATGAACACTGAAGCTTTCTTT. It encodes CASSQEVRQMNTEAFF.

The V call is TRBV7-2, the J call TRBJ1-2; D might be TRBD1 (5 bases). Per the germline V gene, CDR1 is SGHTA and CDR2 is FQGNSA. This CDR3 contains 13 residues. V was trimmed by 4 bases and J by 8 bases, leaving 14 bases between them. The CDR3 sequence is CASSSGRGGGYTF. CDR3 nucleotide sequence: TGTGCCAGCAGCTCCGGGAGGGGCGGGGGCTACACCTTC.

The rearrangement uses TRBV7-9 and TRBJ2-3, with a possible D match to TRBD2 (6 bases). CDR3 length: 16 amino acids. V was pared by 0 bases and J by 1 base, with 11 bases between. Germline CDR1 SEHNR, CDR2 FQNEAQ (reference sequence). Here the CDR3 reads CASSLAAGRGTDTQYF. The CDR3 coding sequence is TGTGCCAGCAGCTTAGCGGCGGGGCGGGGCACAGATACGCAGTATTTT.

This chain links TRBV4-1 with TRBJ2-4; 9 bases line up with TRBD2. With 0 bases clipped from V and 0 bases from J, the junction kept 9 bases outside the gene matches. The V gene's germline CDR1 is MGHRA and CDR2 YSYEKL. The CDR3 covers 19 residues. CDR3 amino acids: CASSQERRGGRLAKNIQYF. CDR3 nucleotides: TGCGCCAGCAGCCAAGAAAGGCGGGGGGGGCGGTTAGCCAAAAACATTCAGTACTTC.

CDR3: CASSIKTSGVINEQFF. In nucleotides, the CDR3 is TGTGCCAGTAGTATAAAAACTAGCGGAGTCATCAATGAGCAGTTCTTC. This chain joins TRBV19 and TRBJ2-1, with 8 positions matching TRBD2. This CDR3 is 16 amino acids long. Trimming removed 2 bases from V and 6 bases from J; junction bases left unmatched: 9. CDR1 is LNHDA, CDR2 SQIVND, per germline (reference sequence).

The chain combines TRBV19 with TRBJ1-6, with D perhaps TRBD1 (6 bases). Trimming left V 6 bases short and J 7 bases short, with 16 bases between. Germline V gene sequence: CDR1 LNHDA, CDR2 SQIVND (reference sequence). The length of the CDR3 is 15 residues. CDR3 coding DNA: TGTGCCAGTAGGCCTGCAGGGGTCATGAATTCACCCCTCCACTTT. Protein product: CASRPAGVMNSPLHF.

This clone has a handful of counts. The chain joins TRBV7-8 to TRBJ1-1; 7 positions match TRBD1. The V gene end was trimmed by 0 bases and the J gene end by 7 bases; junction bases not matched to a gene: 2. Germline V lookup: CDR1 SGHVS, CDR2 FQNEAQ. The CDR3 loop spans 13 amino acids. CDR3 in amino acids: CASSLARTGEAFF. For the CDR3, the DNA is TGTGCCAGCAGCTTAGCTAGGACAGGTGAAGCTTTCTTT.

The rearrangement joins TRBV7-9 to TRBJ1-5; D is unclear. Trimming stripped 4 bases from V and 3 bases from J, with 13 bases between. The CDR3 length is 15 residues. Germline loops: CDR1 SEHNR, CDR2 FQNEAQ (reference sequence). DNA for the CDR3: TGTGCCAGCAGCTCCGGTCTGGCGGTCAATCAGCCCCAGCATTTT. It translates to CASSSGLAVNQPQHF.

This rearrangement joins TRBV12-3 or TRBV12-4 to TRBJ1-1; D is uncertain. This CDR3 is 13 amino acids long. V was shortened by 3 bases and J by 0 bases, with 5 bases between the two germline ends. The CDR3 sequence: CASSLAVNTEAFF. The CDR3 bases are TGTGCCAGCAGTTTGGCGGTGAACACTGAAGCTTTCTTT.